This TCR beta chain was profiled in a study of T and B cells in COVID-19 patients. Ten or more counts support this clonotype. Each TRB amplification used roughly 240-550 ng of genomic DNA from blood. The CDR3 spans 15 residues. With 7 bases removed from V and 1 base from J, the gap between germline ends came to 16 bases. Germline V gives CDR1 LNHDA, CDR2 SQIVND (reference sequence). Multiplex PCR with BIOMED2 TRB-A/B primer pools amplified TRB rearrangements. TCRdb reanalysed the multiplex PCR reads using MiXCR and keeps one entry per CDR3 protein. The table includes more than 20,000 distinct CDR3 sequences, 30% to 35% detected once.

Sequenced: blood. The clonotype originates from a human donor who had recovered from COVID-19. The gene calls are TRBV19 and TRBJ1-1; D may be TRBD1 (6 bases). CDR3 coding DNA: TGTGCCAGTACAGGATACAGGGCCAAGAACACTGAAGCTTTCTTT. This codes for CASTGYRAKNTEAFF.